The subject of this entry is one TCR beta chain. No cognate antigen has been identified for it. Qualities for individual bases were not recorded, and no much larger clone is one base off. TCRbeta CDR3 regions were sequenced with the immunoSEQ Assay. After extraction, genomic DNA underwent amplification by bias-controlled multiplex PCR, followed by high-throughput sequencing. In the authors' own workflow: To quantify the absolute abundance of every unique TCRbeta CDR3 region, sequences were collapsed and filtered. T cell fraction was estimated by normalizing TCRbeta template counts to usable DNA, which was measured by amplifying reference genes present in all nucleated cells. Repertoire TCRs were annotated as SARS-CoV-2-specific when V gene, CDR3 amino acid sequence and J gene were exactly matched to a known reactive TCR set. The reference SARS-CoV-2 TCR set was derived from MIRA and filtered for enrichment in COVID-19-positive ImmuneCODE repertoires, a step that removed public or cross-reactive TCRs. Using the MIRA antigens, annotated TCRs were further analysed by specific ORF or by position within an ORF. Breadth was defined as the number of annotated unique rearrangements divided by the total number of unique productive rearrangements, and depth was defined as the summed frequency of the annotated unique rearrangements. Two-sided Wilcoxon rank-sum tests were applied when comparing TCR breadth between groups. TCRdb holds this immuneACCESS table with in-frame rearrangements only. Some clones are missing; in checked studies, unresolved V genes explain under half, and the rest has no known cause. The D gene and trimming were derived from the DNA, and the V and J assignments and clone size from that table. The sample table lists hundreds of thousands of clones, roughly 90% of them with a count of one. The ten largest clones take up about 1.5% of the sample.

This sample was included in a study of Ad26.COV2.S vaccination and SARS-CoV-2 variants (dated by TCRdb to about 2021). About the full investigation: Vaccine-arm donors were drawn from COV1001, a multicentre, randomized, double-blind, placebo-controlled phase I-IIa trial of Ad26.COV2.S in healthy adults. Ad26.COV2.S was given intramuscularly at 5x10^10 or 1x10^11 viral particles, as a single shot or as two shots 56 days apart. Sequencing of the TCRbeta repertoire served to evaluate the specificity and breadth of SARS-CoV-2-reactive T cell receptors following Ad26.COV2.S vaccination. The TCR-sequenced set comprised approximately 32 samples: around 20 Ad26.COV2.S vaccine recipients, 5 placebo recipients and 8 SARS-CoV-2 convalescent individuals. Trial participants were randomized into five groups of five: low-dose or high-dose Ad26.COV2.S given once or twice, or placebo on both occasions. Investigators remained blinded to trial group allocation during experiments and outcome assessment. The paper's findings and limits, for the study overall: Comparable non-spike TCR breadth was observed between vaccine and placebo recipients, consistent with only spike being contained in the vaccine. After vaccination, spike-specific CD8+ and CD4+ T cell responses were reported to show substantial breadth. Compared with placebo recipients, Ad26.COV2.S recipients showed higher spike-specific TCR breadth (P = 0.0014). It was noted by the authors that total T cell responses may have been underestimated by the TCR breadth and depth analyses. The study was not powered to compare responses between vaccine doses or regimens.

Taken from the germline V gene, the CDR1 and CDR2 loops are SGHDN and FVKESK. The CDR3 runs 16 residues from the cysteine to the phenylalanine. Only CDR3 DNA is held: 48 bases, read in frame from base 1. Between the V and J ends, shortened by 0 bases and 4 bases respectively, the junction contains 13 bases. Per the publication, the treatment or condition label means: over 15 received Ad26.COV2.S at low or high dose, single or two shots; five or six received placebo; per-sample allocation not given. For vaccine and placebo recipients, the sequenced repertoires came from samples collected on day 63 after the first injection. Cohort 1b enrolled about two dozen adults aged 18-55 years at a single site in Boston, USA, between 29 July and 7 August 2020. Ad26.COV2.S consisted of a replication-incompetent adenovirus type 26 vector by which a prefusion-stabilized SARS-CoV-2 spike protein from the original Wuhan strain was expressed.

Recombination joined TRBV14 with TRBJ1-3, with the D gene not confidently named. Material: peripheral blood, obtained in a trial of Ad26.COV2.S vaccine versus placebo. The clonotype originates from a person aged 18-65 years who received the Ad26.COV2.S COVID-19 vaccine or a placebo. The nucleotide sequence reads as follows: TGTGCCAGCAGCCAAGATCTTACGAGGGCGGGAAACACCATATATTTT. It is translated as CASSQDLTRAGNTIYF.